Sequencing of this T cell receptor (beta chain) was carried out in a study of T cell responses to AZD1222 COVID-19 vaccine. As for the study in general: Pooling was applied to second doses at about 4 or about 12 weeks. Regarding the study as a whole: Only 5 or 6 AZD1222 recipients were seropositive at baseline. In the spike-specific TCR repertoire, nearly half reportedly target unmutated variant regions.

Method: immunoSEQ multiplex PCR; TCRdb's copy keeps in-frame clones and lacks some. This table holds 95,000 to 100,000 clones, 90% found once. The germline V and J ends were trimmed by 5 bases and 8 bases, with 19 bases remaining between them. This CDR3 contains 15 residues. Germline CDR1 and CDR2: MDHEN and SYDVKM. A word on this clone: Its target is unknown.

This sequence originates from an adult in good health. The rearrangement uses TRBV28 and TRBJ2-4; either TRBD1 or TRBD2 may fit D (6 bases each). The sequencing used peripheral blood, collected on day 0 of AZD1222 vaccination. CDR3 nucleotides: TGTGCCAGCAGTCCAATAGGACAGTCGGGGGACATTCAGTACTTC. It is translated as CASSPIGQSGDIQYF.